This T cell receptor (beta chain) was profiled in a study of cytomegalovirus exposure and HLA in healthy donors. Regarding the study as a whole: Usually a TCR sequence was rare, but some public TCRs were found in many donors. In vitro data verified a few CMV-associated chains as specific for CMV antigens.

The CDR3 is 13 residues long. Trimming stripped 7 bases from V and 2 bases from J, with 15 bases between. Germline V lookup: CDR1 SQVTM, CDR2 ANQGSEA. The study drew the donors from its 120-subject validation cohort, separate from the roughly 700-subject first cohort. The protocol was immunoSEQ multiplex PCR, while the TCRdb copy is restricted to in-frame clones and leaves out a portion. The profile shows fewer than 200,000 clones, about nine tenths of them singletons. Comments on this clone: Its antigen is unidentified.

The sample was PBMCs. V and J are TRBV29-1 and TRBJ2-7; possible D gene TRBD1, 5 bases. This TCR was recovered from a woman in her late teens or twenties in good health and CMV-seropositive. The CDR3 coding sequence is TGCAGCGATGCAATGACAGAGACCTACGAGCAGTACTTC. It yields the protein CSDAMTETYEQYF.